These T cell receptor beta chains were read from a single sample in a study of blood T cell repertoires in COVID-19. TCRdb's copy holds only in-frame clones and misses some; the assay was immunoSEQ multiplex PCR. The sample shows 200,000 to 250,000 clones, 75% to 90% of them seen only once. The sequenced material came from peripheral blood. The receptors originated from a woman aged 70-85 years with COVID-19, enrolled during active disease. Both conserved end residues are part of each CDR3. A D gene is named only where the DNA matches it firmly. Rows may omit the clone size; those that give it use once, few, many or a size class.

size,J,V,length,D,CDR3,DNA
NA,TRBJ1-1,TRBV4-3,15,NA,CASSRETGLSTEAFF,TGCGCCAGCAGCCGCGAGACGGGTTTGAGCACTGAAGCTTTCTTT
NA,TRBJ2-6,TRBV27,17,TRBD1,CASSPDRGMAGANVLTF,TGTGCCAGCAGTCCAGACAGGGGGATGGCTGGGGCCAACGTCCTGACTTTC
NA,TRBJ1-5,TRBV9,13,NA,CASSASGKEPQHF,TGTGCCAGCAGCGCGAGCGGGAAAGAGCCCCAGCATTTT
NA,TRBJ1-2,TRBV7-2,13,NA,CASSQSVNYGYTF,TGTGCCAGCAGCCAATCAGTGAACTATGGCTACACCTTC
NA,TRBJ2-7,TRBV10-3,14,NA,CAISESSTPHEEYF,TGTGCCATCAGTGAGTCCTCCACCCCCCACGAGGAGTACTTC
NA,TRBJ1-4,TRBV29-1,15,TRBD1,CSASGLGQGDEKLFF,TGCAGCGCCTCAGGGTTGGGACAGGGGGATGAAAAACTGTTTTTT
NA,TRBJ2-7,TRBV6-1,19,TRBD1,CASSEVTGTGLLFSYEQYF,TGTGCCAGCAGTGAAGTAACCGGGACAGGGCTGCTCTTTTCATACGAGCAGTACTTC
once,TRBJ2-1,TRBV5-4,15,TRBD2,CASSLWGKGTSGQFF,TGTGCCAGCAGCTTGTGGGGGAAAGGGACTAGCGGGCAGTTCTTC
NA,TRBJ2-7,TRBV7-9,14,TRBD2,CASSLWGGDGEQYF,TGTGCCAGCAGCCTATGGGGAGGGGATGGCGAGCAGTACTTC
NA,TRBJ2-7,TRBV5-5,13,TRBD2,CASSSRGDYEQYF,TGTGCCAGCAGCTCACGGGGGGACTACGAGCAGTACTTC
NA,TRBJ2-7,TRBV19,13,NA,CASRTPGSYEQYF,TGTGCCAGTAGGACTCCGGGATCCTACGAGCAGTACTTC
NA,TRBJ2-5,TRBV2,15,TRBD2,CASSRSGGYQETQYF,TGTGCCAGCAGTCGTTCGGGGGGGTACCAAGAGACCCAGTACTTC
NA,TRBJ1-5,TRBV7-2,12,NA,CASSLDMSPQHF,TGTGCCAGCAGCTTAGATATGTCGCCCCAGCATTTT
NA,TRBJ1-2,TRBV30,12,TRBD1,CAWSPSGGGYTF,TGTGCCTGGAGTCCTTCAGGGGGTGGCTACACCTTC
NA,TRBJ1-5,TRBV27,15,NA,CASSFSVYSNQPQHF,TGTGCCAGCAGTTTCTCTGTCTATAGCAATCAGCCCCAGCATTTT
NA,TRBJ1-5,TRBV3-1/TRBV3-2,14,NA,CASSPQNSNQPQHF,TGTGCCAGCAGCCCCCAGAATAGCAATCAGCCCCAGCATTTT
NA,TRBJ2-3,TRBV6-5,13,TRBD1,CAERDRGFDTQYF,TGTGCCGAGAGGGACAGGGGGTTTGATACGCAGTATTTT
NA,TRBJ1-2,TRBV7-9,14,TRBD1,CASSFQGVAYGYTF,TGTGCCAGCAGCTTCCAGGGGGTGGCCTATGGCTACACCTTC
NA,TRBJ2-2,TRBV28,18,NA,CASSLRGQPVGDTGELFF,TGTGCCAGCAGTTTGAGGGGACAACCGGTCGGGGACACCGGGGAGCTGTTTTTT
many,TRBJ2-1,TRBV9,13,NA,CASSVGFPDEQFF,TGTGCCAGCAGCGTAGGTTTCCCGGATGAGCAGTTCTTC
NA,TRBJ2-5,TRBV30,15,NA,CGFLSRTGPGETQYF,TGTGGATTTTTAAGCAGGACTGGGCCAGGAGAGACCCAGTACTTC
NA,TRBJ2-3,TRBV7-2,15,NA,CASSGGLRSTDTQYF,TGTGCCAGCAGCGGCGGACTCCGATCTACAGATACGCAGTATTTT
NA,TRBJ1-1,TRBV28,13,NA,CASSGKPNTEAFF,TGTGCCAGCTCCGGGAAACCGAACACTGAAGCTTTCTTT
NA,TRBJ1-5,TRBV19,14,NA,CASSIPGSHQPQHF,TGTGCCAGTAGTATACCAGGGTCTCATCAGCCCCAGCATTTT
NA,TRBJ2-7,TRBV11-1,14,TRBD1,CASSYGQGGYEQYF,TGTGCCAGCAGCTACGGACAGGGGGGATACGAGCAGTACTTC
many,TRBJ2-7,TRBV6-2/TRBV6-3,20,NA,CASSYLFESWTRALPYEQYF,TGTGCCAGCAGTTATCTCTTTGAGTCGTGGACGCGGGCACTTCCCTACGAGCAGTACTTC
NA,TRBJ1-3,TRBV11-2,16,NA,CASSLGVSGPGNTIYF,TGTGCCAGCAGCTTAGGGGTATCGGGTCCTGGAAACACCATATATTTT